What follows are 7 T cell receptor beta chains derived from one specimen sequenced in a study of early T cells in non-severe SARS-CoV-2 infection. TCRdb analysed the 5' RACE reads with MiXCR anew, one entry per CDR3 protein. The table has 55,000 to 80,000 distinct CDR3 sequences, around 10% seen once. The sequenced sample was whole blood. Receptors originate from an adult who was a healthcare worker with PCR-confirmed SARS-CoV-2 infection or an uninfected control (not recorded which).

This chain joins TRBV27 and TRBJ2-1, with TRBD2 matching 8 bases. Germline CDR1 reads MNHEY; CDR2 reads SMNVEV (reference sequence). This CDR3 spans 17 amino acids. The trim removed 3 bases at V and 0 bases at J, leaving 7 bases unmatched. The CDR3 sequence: CASSFLLAGSSYNEQFF. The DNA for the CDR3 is TGTGCCAGCAGTTTTCTGCTAGCGGGTAGCTCCTACAATGAGCAGTTCTTC.

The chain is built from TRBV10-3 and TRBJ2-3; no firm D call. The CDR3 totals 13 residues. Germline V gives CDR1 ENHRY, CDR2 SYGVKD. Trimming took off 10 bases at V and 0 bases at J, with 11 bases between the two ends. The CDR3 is CATFSGSTDTQYF. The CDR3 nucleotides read TGTGCCACGTTTTCCGGGAGCACAGATACGCAGTATTTT.

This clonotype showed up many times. The DNA of the CDR3 is TGTGCCAGCAGTGACATGGCGGGGGGGCAAGATACGCAGTATTTT. Protein product: CASSDMAGGQDTQYF. This rearrangement joins TRBV6-4 to TRBJ2-3, with 9 bases that match TRBD2. The CDR3 has 15 amino acids. With 2 bases clipped from V and 5 bases from J, the junction kept 5 bases outside the gene matches. Germline CDR1 is MRHNA and CDR2 is SNTAGT.

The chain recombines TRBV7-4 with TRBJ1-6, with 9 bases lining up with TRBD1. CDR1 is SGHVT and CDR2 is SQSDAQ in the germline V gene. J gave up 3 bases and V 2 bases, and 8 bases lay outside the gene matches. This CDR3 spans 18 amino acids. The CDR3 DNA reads TGTGCCAGCAGCTTACAGGACAGGGGAGGAATCTATAATTCACCCCTCCACTTT. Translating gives CASSLQDRGGIYNSPLHF.

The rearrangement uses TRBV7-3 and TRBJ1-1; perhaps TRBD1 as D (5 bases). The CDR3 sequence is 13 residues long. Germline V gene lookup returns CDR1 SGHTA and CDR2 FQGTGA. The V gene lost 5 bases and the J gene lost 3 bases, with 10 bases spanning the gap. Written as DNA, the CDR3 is TGTGCCAGCAGCCCGCAGGGTTACACTGAAGCTTTCTTT. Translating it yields CASSPQGYTEAFF.

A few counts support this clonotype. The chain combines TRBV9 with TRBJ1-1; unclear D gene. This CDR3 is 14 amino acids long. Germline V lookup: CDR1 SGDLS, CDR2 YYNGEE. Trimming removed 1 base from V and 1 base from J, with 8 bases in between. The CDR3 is CASSVIGSNTEAFF. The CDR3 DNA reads TGTGCCAGCAGCGTAATCGGCTCGAACACTGAAGCTTTCTTT.

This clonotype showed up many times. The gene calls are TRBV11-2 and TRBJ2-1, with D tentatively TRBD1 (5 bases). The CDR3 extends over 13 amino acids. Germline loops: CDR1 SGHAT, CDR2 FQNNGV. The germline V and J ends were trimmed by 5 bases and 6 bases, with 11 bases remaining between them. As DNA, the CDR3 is TGTGCCAGCAGCCCACAGCAGGGCAATGAGCAGTTCTTC. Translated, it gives CASSPQQGNEQFF.